The clone carrying this TCR beta chain was counted many times. Its antigen is not identified. The data were taken from a study of early T cells in non-severe SARS-CoV-2 infection. Across the study: Sequenced bulk RNA came from whole blood that was unsorted, and chains were unpaired.

Individually, cDNA molecules had unique molecular identifiers attached to them. TCRdb re-analysed the 5' RACE reads in MiXCR, keeping a single row per CDR3 protein. The sample contains around 64,000 distinct CDR3 sequences, 10% to 15% of which appear only once. Study-level results: CD4 and private specificities were missed by VDJdb matching, which favored anti-spike CD8 responses.

This CDR3 is built from 17 residues. The V gene end was trimmed by 5 bases and the J gene end by 8 bases; junction bases not matched to a gene: 16. CDR1 and CDR2 from the germline V gene are SEHNR and FQNEAQ (reference sequence). The specimen sequenced was whole blood. This TCR derives from an adult who was a healthcare worker with PCR-confirmed SARS-CoV-2 infection or an uninfected control (not recorded which). V is TRBV7-9 and J is TRBJ2-5, with TRBD1 matching over 11 bases. DNA of the CDR3: TGTGCCAGCAGCCGCCGGACTGGACAGGGGGCTGTAGGCACCCAGTACTTC. Translating gives CASSRRTGQGAVGTQYF.